These 27 T cell receptor beta chains originate from one sample sequenced in a study of CD4 and CD8 cells across lung adenocarcinoma regions. TCRdb independently ran MiXCR on the PCR reads; one entry per CDR3 protein. Counted here are tens of thousands of distinct CDR3 sequences, less than 60% occurring once; the ten biggest clones make up about half. The sample consisted of CD8+ T cells from the center of a lung tumor. The receptors stem from a male donor with lung adenocarcinoma. The CD4 and CD8 labels of this study may be unreliable.

There are many counts of this clonotype. The rearrangement joins TRBV12-3 or TRBV12-4 to TRBJ2-4; D is uncertain. There are 14 residues in the CDR3. The V and J ends lost 5 bases and 6 bases respectively, with 14 bases between them. The DNA for the CDR3 is TGTGCCAGCAGTGCCAGCAGGTGGGGAAACATTCAGTACTTC. Its translation is CASSASRWGNIQYF.

This clonotype was detected only a few times. The rearrangement joins TRBV27 to TRBJ2-7; 9 bases align to TRBD2. J gave up 5 bases and V 6 bases, and 8 bases lay outside the gene matches. Germline CDR1 and CDR2: MNHEY and SMNVEV (reference sequence). There are 14 residues in the CDR3. The CDR3, as DNA: TGTGCCAGCAGGCGAGCGGGGGGAGGCCACGAGCAGTACTTC. Amino acid sequence: CASRRAGGGHEQYF.

About this clonotype itself: The junction departs from germline at one end; a sequencing error may be responsible. This chain links TRBV10-3 with TRBJ2-3; D perhaps matches TRBD1 (5 bases). Germline-derived CDR1 and CDR2 are ENHRY and SYGVKD. This CDR3 is 14 amino acids long. The CDR3 loop reads CATSGHTPTNMQYF. For the CDR3, the DNA is TGTGCCACCTCAGGGCACACACCCACAAATATGCAGTATTTC.

To note about this clonotype: One junction end disagrees with the germline gene, perhaps due to a read error. The chain employs TRBV6-1 and TRBJ2-1, with no clear D. CDR3 length: 14 amino acids. The germline CDR1 and CDR2 sequences are MNHNS and SASEGT. CDR3 residues: CAGSEVVGIDAQFF. In DNA form, the CDR3 reads TGTGCGGGCAGTGAGGTTGTGGGGATAGATGCGCAGTTTTTC.

The V and J genes are TRBV10-2 and TRBJ2-4; 8 bases agree with TRBD1. The CDR3 has 14 amino acids. Germline V gives CDR1 WSHSY, CDR2 SAAADI. The CDR3 loop reads CGVRGLGGKDIQYF. CDR3 nucleotides: TGCGGCGTCAGGGGGCTGGGAGGCAAAGATATTCAGTACTTC.

The chain is built from TRBV28 and TRBJ1-1; D call uncertain. Germline V lookup: CDR1 MDHEN, CDR2 SYDVKM. The CDR3 length is 12 residues. V was pared by 5 bases and J by 0 bases, with 4 bases between. CDR3 DNA: TGTGCCAGCAGTCTCATGAACACTGAAGCTTTCTTT. It is translated as CASSLMNTEAFF. The whole variable domain, filled in from reference TRBV28 and TRBJ1-1, reads DVKVTQSSRYLVKRTGEKVFLECVQDMDHENMFWYRQDPGLGLRLIYFSYDVKMKEKGDIPEGYSVSREKKERFSLILESASTNQTSMYLCASSLMNTEAFFGQGTRLTVV.

This clonotype occurred a few times. This chain links TRBV12-3 or TRBV12-4 with TRBJ2-1; no reliable D call. The J call may be faulty, since TRBJ2-7 better matches the DNA end. This CDR3 is 12 amino acids long. CDR3 loop: CASRRSVSEQYF. CDR3 coding DNA: TGTGCCAGCAGACGGAGTGTTAGCGAGCAGTACTTC.

This clonotype was seen once. A junction end diverges from the germline sequence, so it may reflect a read error. CDR3 coding DNA: TGTGCCAGCAGGGTAAACGGAGGCCTAGACGCAGAGACGCAGTACTTT. Protein: CASRVNGGLDAETQYF. The rearrangement links TRBV27 to TRBJ2-5, with D tentatively TRBD2 (5 bases). The CDR3 has 16 residues. Germline assignment: CDR1 MNHEY and CDR2 SMNVEV (reference sequence).

This clonotype was detected only once. One junction end does not reproduce the germline sequence, and a read error may be involved. The chain recombines TRBV10-2 with TRBJ2-3, with a weak D call TRBD1 (6 bases). Germline V gene lookup returns CDR1 WSHSY and CDR2 SAAADI. The CDR3 is 16 residues long. The CDR3 bases are TGCGCCAGCAGGGGACACGGGCGAGCGGACGGAGATACGCAGTATTTC. This codes for CASRGHGRADGDTQYF.

This clonotype has at least ten counts. This sequence joins TRBV10-1 and TRBJ2-1; D is possibly TRBD2 (5 bases). CDR3 size: 13 residues. V dropped 4 bases and J dropped 3 bases, with 7 bases sitting between them. CDR1 and CDR2 (germline): WNHNN, SYGVQD (reference sequence). The CDR3 loop is CASSGTRYNEQFF. The CDR3 DNA sequence: TGCGCCAGCAGTGGGACTCGCTACAATGAGCAGTTCTTC.

For this clonotype: Sequence at one end of the junction differs from germline and may be a read error. This rearrangement joins TRBV6-1 to TRBJ2-3; the D gene is possibly TRBD2 (7 bases). The CDR3 sequence is 16 residues long. Germline V gives CDR1 MNHNS, CDR2 SASEGT. CDR3 in amino acids: CASGGAGSGDGETQYF. CDR3 coding DNA: TGTGCCAGCGGGGGGGCCGGGAGCGGGGACGGGGAGACCCAGTATTTC.

This clonotype came up a few times. CDR3 loop: CASSYSGLAGIYNEQFF. CDR3 bases: TGTGCCAGCAGTTACTCGGGACTAGCGGGAATTTACAATGAGCAGTTCTTC. V is TRBV6-5 and J is TRBJ2-1; TRBD2 matches at 13 bases. The CDR3 extends over 17 amino acids. The V segment lost 0 bases and the J segment 4 bases; nucleotides outside the gene matches: 3. Per the germline V gene, CDR1 is MNHEY and CDR2 is SVGAGI.

This chain uses TRBV7-2 with TRBJ2-5, with 9 bases identical to TRBD1. The DNA end is a closer match to TRBJ2-7, so the J assignment may be wrong. The CDR3 runs 14 residues. Germline-derived CDR1 and CDR2 are SGHTA and FQGNSA. CDR3 protein: CASTFGTGSYEQYF. The CDR3, as DNA: TGTGCCAGCACGTTTGGGACAGGGTCATACGAGCAGTACTTC.

The J gene is TRBJ2-5, the V gene TRBV7-3; D unresolved. The DNA end is a closer match to TRBJ2-1, so the J assignment may be wrong. The CDR3 loop spans 13 amino acids. Germline V CDR1 and CDR2: SGHTA, FQGTGA. The CDR3 loop is CASSSGASYEQFF. The DNA for the CDR3 is TGTGCCAGCAGCTCCGGCGCTAGTTATGAGCAGTTCTTC.

As to this clonotype: An end of the junction differs from the germline gene, which may be a read error. The genes are TRBV10-3 and TRBJ2-5; D is tentatively TRBD1 or TRBD2 (6 bases each). Per germline, CDR1 ENHRY and CDR2 SYGVKD. The CDR3 sequence is 15 residues long. The CDR3 spells CCAGNGGGEQETQYF. DNA for the CDR3: TGTTGCGCGGGTAACGGGGGCGGCGAGCAGGAGACGCAGTACTTC.

This chain joins TRBV5-1 and TRBJ2-5, with D maybe TRBD2 (6 bases). Germline V CDR1 and CDR2: SGHRS, YFSETQ. V was trimmed by 5 bases and J by 6 bases, leaving 17 bases between them. CDR3 size: 14 residues. CDR3 bases: TGCGCCAGCAGTACCTCGGGGGAGTATAAGACCCAGTACTTC. Translated, it gives CASSTSGEYKTQYF. Drawing the rest from reference TRBV5-1 and TRBJ2-5, the complete variable domain is KAGVTQTPRYLIKTRGQQVTLSCSPISGHRSVSWYQQTPGQGLQFLFEYFSETQRNKGNFPGRFSGRQFSNSRSEMNVSTLELGDSALYLCASSTSGEYKTQYFGPGTRLLVL.

This clonotype showed up many times. V is TRBV6-5 and J is TRBJ2-1, with 13 bases fitting TRBD2. Germline assignment: CDR1 MNHEY and CDR2 SVGAGI. V lost 5 bases, J lost 7 bases, and 11 bases stayed unmatched. The CDR3 length is 17 residues. CDR3 protein: CASSTGTSGRAGNEQFF. CDR3 nucleotides: TGTGCCAGCAGTACGGGCACTAGCGGGAGGGCCGGGAATGAGCAGTTCTTC.

This clonotype was observed at least ten times. The V call is TRBV5-1, the J call TRBJ2-2, with D hard to call. This CDR3 is 13 amino acids long. Germline values: CDR1 SGHRS, CDR2 YFSETQ. V lost 1 base and J lost 6, with 7 bases in between. The CDR3 sequence is CASSLKVAGELFF. The CDR3 bases are TGCGCCAGCAGCTTGAAGGTAGCCGGGGAGCTGTTTTTT.

A few counts support this clonotype. The chain recombines TRBV6-1 with TRBJ2-1; 8 nucleotides line up with TRBD1. Matching the DNA end better, TRBJ2-7 makes the J call doubtful. CDR3 length: 15 amino acids. Per germline, CDR1 MNHNS and CDR2 SASEGT. The CDR3 here is CASSRMGTGLYEQYF. In DNA form, the CDR3 reads TGTGCCAGCAGCCGGATGGGGACAGGACTTTACGAGCAGTACTTC.

This clonotype was seen ten or more times. The chain has TRBV27 and TRBJ2-2, with unresolved D. CDR1 and CDR2 from the germline V gene are MNHEY and SMNVEV (reference sequence). Trimming stripped 4 bases from V and 0 bases from J, with 12 bases between. CDR3 length equals 16 residues. The DNA of the CDR3 is TGTGCCAGCAGTTATCGGCTATACGCGAACACCGGGGAGCTGTTTTTT. As protein: CASSYRLYANTGELFF.

This clonotype was counted only a few times. A junction end diverges from the germline sequence, so it may reflect a read error. The chain is built from TRBV6-1 and TRBJ1-5; D gene unclear. The V gene's germline CDR1 is MNHNS and CDR2 SASEGT. This CDR3 is 14 amino acids long. The CDR3 loop reads CASSEDEETQPHHF. CDR3 bases: TGTGCCAGCAGTGAAGATGAGGAGACTCAGCCCCACCATTTT.

V usage is TRBV30 and J usage is TRBJ2-3, with unresolved D. V shed 4 bases and J shed 2 bases, with 13 bases lying between them. The CDR3 is made up of 14 amino acids. The germline V gene encodes CDR1 GTSNPN and CDR2 SVGIG (reference sequence). This chain's CDR3 is CAWIRAGYTDTQYF. The CDR3 bases are TGTGCCTGGATAAGGGCAGGATACACAGATACGCAGTATTTT.

V gene TRBV5-1 combines with J gene TRBJ2-1; D is perhaps TRBD2 (7 bases). The CDR3 is 16 residues long. Trimming removed 3 bases at V and 0 bases at J, with 13 bases between. From germline, CDR1 is SGHRS and CDR2 YFSETQ. DNA of the CDR3: TGCGCCAGCAGCTCTGGCGGGGGCCACTCCTACAATGAGCAGTTCTTC. Translation: CASSSGGGHSYNEQFF.

The rearrangement joins TRBV6-1 to TRBJ2-3; 9 bases agree with TRBD2. Trimming took 6 bases from V and 12 from J; bases not matched to a gene: 25. Germline V gene lookup returns CDR1 MNHNS and CDR2 SASEGT. The CDR3 has 18 residues. CDR3 protein: CASSEAGGGSPGTDIQYF. DNA of the CDR3: TGTGCCAGCAGCGAGGCGGGAGGGGGGAGCCCAGGCACAGATATTCAGTATTTT.

In this sample, this clonotype turned up many times. The chain uses TRBV4-1 and TRBJ2-1; the D gene is possibly TRBD1 (7 bases). The CDR3 loop spans 16 amino acids. Germline V gene lookup returns CDR1 MGHRA and CDR2 YSYEKL. Trimming cost V 1 base and J 4 bases, with 14 bases left between them. For the CDR3, the DNA is TGCGCCAGCAGCCAAGTAGGCAGGGGGACTTACAATGAGCAGTTCTTC. It encodes CASSQVGRGTYNEQFF.

This clonotype came up a few times. V is TRBV4-2 and J is TRBJ2-3, with 8 positions matching TRBD2. The CDR3 has 16 residues. Germline assignment: CDR1 LGHNA and CDR2 YNFKEQ. The V gene end was trimmed by 1 base and the J gene end by 1 base; junction bases not matched to a gene: 4. CDR3 in amino acids: CASSQVTSGRTDTQYF. CDR3 sequence (DNA): TGTGCCAGCAGCCAAGTAACTAGCGGTCGCACAGATACGCAGTATTTT.

This clonotype has just a few counts. The J gene is TRBJ2-2, the V gene TRBV6-1; D remains unclear. The CDR3 consists of 15 residues. The V gene lost 4 bases and the J gene lost 4 bases, with 13 bases spanning the gap. CDR1 is MNHNS, CDR2 SASEGT, per germline. The CDR3 spells CASSALIGRTGELFF. In DNA form, the CDR3 reads TGTGCCAGCAGTGCACTAATCGGTCGCACCGGGGAGCTGTTTTTT.